What follows are 2 T cell receptor beta chains derived from one specimen sequenced in a study of blood T cell repertoires in COVID-19. Some clones are missing from TCRdb's copy, which holds only in-frame ones; the method was immunoSEQ multiplex PCR. Of about 280,000 clones in the sample, more than 75% were seen once. Sequencing was performed on peripheral blood. These receptors were taken from a young woman who had recovered from COVID-19.

This chain uses TRBV7-2 with TRBJ2-5; 9 bases match TRBD2. Germline CDR1 reads SGHTA; CDR2 reads FQGNSA. With V trimmed by 6 bases and J by 2 bases, 1 base remained unmatched. CDR3 length: 13 amino acids. Here the CDR3 reads CASRLAGQETQYF. Here the CDR3 DNA reads TGTGCCAGCAGGCTAGCGGGGCAAGAGACCCAGTACTTC.

The chain combines TRBV2 with TRBJ2-7, with 8 bases that match TRBD1. CDR1 SNHLY and CDR2 FYNNEI come from the germline V gene. The CDR3 runs 15 residues. J gave up 6 bases and V 6 bases, and 13 bases lay outside the gene matches. Here the CDR3 reads CASSIEDRVYGEQYF. As DNA, the CDR3 is TGTGCCAGCAGCATTGAGGACAGGGTTTATGGCGAGCAGTACTTC.